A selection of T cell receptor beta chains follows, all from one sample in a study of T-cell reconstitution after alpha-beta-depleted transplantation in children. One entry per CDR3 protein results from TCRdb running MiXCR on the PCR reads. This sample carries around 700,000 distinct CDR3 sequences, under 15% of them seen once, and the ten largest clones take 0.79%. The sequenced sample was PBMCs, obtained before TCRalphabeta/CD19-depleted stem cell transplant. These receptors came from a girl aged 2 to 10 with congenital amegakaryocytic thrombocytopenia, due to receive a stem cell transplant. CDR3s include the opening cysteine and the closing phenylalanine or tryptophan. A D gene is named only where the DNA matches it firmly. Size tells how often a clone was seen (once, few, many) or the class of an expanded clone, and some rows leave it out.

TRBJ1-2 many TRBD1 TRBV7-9 TGTGCCAGCAGCCCCCGGGACAGGGGAAGGAACTATGGCTACACCTTC CASSPRDRGRNYGYTF
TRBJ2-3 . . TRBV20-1 TGCAGTGCTGAGGCGGAGGGCCGCACAGATACGCAGTATTTT CSAEAEGRTDTQYF
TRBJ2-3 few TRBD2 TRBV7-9 TGTGCCAGCAGCGCACGCGGGAGTAGAACAGATACGCAGTATTTT CASSARGSRTDTQYF
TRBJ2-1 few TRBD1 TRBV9 TGTGCCAGCAGCGTCCGGGACAGGGGGCTTCTTCCCAATGAGCAGTTCTTC CASSVRDRGLLPNEQFF
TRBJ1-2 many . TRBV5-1 TGCGCCAGCAGCTTGGCCGGCGATTTTGGCTACACCTTC CASSLAGDFGYTF
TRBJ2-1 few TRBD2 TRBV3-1 TGTGCCAGCAGCCTGGAGCCGGGACTAGTGGACAATGAGCAGTTCTTC CASSLEPGLVDNEQFF
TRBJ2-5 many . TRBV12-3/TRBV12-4 TGTGCCAGCAGTTCGTATGGGGGGCAAGAGACCCAGTACTTC CASSSYGGQETQYF
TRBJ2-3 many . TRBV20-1 TGCAGTGCTAGAGATCAGACGGCCCTTACGGGGGATACGCAGTATTTT CSARDQTALTGDTQYF
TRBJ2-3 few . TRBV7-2 TGTGCCAGCAGCCATCCAGGGACTTACATCACAGATACGCAGTATTTT CASSHPGTYITDTQYF
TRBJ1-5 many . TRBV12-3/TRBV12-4 TGTGCCAGCAGTGACAGTCGGGGCAATCAGCCCCAGCATTTT CASSDSRGNQPQHF
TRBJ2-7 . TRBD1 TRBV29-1 TGCAGCGTCCCGGGACAGGGTCCGGCGCAGTACTTC CSVPGQGPAQYF
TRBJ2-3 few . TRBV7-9 TGTGCCTCCACTCATACAAGACTCGGGAGTTCAACAGATACGCAGTATTTT CASTHTRLGSSTDTQYF
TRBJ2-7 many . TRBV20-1 TGCAGTGGGAAACAGAGTCGAGAGCAGTACTTC CSGKQSREQYF
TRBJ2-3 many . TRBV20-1 TGCAGTGCTATCTTACTAGCACACCTGGGAGATACGCAGTATTTT CSAILLAHLGDTQYF
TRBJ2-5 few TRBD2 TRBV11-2 TGTGCCAGCAGCTTAGAGCTAGCGGCGAAGGGGGAGACCCAGTACTTC CASSLELAAKGETQYF
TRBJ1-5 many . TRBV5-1 TGCGCCAGCAGCGACCCGGGAGGGCCCCAGCATTTT CASSDPGGPQHF
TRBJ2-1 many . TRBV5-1 TGCGCCAGCAGCTTGGCTGAGTTCTCCTCCTACAATGAGCAGTTCTTC CASSLAEFSSYNEQFF
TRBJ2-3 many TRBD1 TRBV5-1 TGCGCCAGCAGCTTCGGGACAGCCCCCACAGATACGCAGTATTTT CASSFGTAPTDTQYF
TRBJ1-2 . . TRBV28 TGTGCCAGCAGTTTCGGTGTCGACTCGGGACAAACGTATGGCTACACCTTC CASSFGVDSGQTYGYTF
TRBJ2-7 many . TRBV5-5 TGTGCCAGCAGCTTCCACGAGTACGAGCAGTACTTC CASSFHEYEQYF
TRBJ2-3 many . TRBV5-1 TGCGCCAGCAGGGGTAGCGACCGCACAGATACGCAGTATTTT CASRGSDRTDTQYF
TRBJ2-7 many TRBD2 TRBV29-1 TGCAGCGTTGAAGGTGTGGGAGGGGACTACGAGCAGTACTTC CSVEGVGGDYEQYF
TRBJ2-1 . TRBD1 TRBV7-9 TGTGCCAGCAGCTCGGGACAGGATTCCTACAATGAGCAGTTCTTC CASSSGQDSYNEQFF
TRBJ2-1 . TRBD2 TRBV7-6 TGTGCCAGCAGCTTAGCGCTACTAGCGGGAGATGGCAATGAGCAGTTCTTC CASSLALLAGDGNEQFF
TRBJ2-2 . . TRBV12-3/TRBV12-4 TGTGCCAGCAGTTTGGTCGGCAGAAGGGCCCCGGGAAAGAACACCGGGGAGCTGTTTTTT CASSLVGRRAPGKNTGELFF
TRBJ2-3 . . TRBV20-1 TGCAGTGCTAGAGGGGCTGGATCTGCCACAGATACGCAGTATTTT CSARGAGSATDTQYF
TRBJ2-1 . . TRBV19 TGTGCCAGTAGTATAGAGATCCTGGCCCCCTCCAATGAGCAGTTCTTC CASSIEILAPSNEQFF
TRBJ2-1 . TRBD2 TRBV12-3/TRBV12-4 TGTGCCAGCAGTTTTAGCGGGAGCAGGGAAGATGAGCAGTTCTTC CASSFSGSREDEQFF
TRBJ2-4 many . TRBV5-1 TGCGCCAGCAGCATAGGAACCCGGACGGTAGCCAAAAACATTCAGTACTTC CASSIGTRTVAKNIQYF
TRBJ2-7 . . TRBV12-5 TGTGCTAGTGGACCCAGGGCTGGGGACGAGCAGTACTTC CASGPRAGDEQYF
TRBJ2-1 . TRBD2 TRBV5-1 TGCGCCAGCAGCACGGACTGGACTAGCGGGAGAGGTGAGCAGTTCTTC CASSTDWTSGRGEQFF
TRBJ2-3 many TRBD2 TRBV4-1 TGCGCCAGCAGCCAAGATAGGGAGGCTAGCGGGAGTGTGTCAGATACGCAGTATTTT CASSQDREASGSVSDTQYF
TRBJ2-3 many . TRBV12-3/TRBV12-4 TGTGCCAGCACGGCCCAGTTATGGACAGTCCTCAGCACAGATACGCAGTATTTT CASTAQLWTVLSTDTQYF
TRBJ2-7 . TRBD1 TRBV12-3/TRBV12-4 TGTGCCAGCAGTTGGGGGACAGCACCCTACGAGCAGTACTTC CASSWGTAPYEQYF
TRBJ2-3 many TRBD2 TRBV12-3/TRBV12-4 TGTGCCAGCAGTCTCCGACTTGGGCTAGCGGCATCCAGCACAGATACGCAGTATTTT CASSLRLGLAASSTDTQYF
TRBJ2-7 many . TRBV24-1 TGTGCCACCAGTGAATGTTTTCTCGGGGCCTACGAGCAGTACTTC CATSECFLGAYEQYF
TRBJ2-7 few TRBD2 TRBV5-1 TGCGCCAGCAGCTTGTATAGCGGGTTCCGCTACGAGCAGTACTTC CASSLYSGFRYEQYF
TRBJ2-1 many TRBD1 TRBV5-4 TGTGCCAGCAGCAGAACGGGGACAGCCGCTTTCAATGAGCAGTTCTTC CASSRTGTAAFNEQFF
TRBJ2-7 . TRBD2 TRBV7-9 TGTGCCAGCAGCTCAAACTCAGGACTAGCGGAGTACTTC CASSSNSGLAEYF
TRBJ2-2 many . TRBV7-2 TGTGCCAGCAGCTTAGCTCTTGGTCAGGGGTGGGAGCTGTTTTTT CASSLALGQGWELFF
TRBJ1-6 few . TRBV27 TGTGCCAGCACCCCCTCATCCCTTGCCGATTCACCCCTCCACTTT CASTPSSLADSPLHF
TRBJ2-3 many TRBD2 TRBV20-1 TGCAGTGCTAGAGGGGGACTAGCGGATAACACAGATACGCAGTATTTT CSARGGLADNTDTQYF
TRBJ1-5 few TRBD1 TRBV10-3 TGTGCCACCGATCCGGGACAGCAGAGCAATCAGCCCCAGCATTTT CATDPGQQSNQPQHF
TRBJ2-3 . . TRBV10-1 TGCGCCAGCAGTGAGAGTGGGACGGAGGATACGCAGTATTTT CASSESGTEDTQYF
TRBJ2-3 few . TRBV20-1 TGCAGTGCTGTAGGGACTCCCCGCACAGATACGCAGTATTTT CSAVGTPRTDTQYF
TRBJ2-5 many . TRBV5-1 TGCGCCAGCAGCTTTCCCAAGAGACACACGAACGTCGAGACCCAGTACTTC CASSFPKRHTNVETQYF
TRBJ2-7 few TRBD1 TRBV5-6 TGTGCCAGCAACCCGGGACAGTGGACCTACGAGCAGTACTTC CASNPGQWTYEQYF
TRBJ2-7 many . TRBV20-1 TGCAGTGCTATCAGCGGGTCGAGCTACGAGCAGTACTTC CSAISGSSYEQYF
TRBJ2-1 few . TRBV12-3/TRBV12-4 TGTGCCAGCACCTGGGGGGCGTCCTACAATGAGCAGTTCTTC CASTWGASYNEQFF
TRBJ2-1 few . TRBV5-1 TGCGCCAGCAGCCCGGACGAGGTCAGCTCCTACAATGAGCAGTTCTTC CASSPDEVSSYNEQFF
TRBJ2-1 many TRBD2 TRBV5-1 TGCGCCAGCGCACGACTAGCGGTTAACAATGAGCAGTTCTTC CASARLAVNNEQFF